The 18 T cell receptor beta chains below all came from one sample that was sequenced in a study of T cell responses to AZD1222 COVID-19 vaccine. The data were produced by immunoSEQ multiplex PCR, yet TCRdb's version contains in-frame clones alone and is incomplete. The repertoire consists of about 73,000 clones, with 70% to 90% occurring once and the leading ten covering 15% to 20%. The specimen comprised peripheral blood, sampled on day 0 of AZD1222 vaccination. The source of these receptors is an adult in good health.

In this sample, this clone turned up a few times. V usage is TRBV7-2 and J usage is TRBJ2-3; 9 bases agree with TRBD1. Losses at the gene ends were 0 bases for V and 5 bases for J; bases not matched to a gene: 6. Germline V CDR1 and CDR2: SGHTA, FQGNSA. The CDR3 is made up of 16 amino acids. CDR3 residues: CASSLAQGAYGDTQYF. The CDR3 DNA reads as TGTGCCAGCAGCTTAGCACAGGGGGCGTATGGAGATACGCAGTATTTT.

This chain joins TRBV7-8 and TRBJ2-1; 11 nucleotides align to TRBD2. Germline lookup yields CDR1 SGHVS and CDR2 FQNEAQ. V lost 4 bases, J lost 7 bases, and 6 bases stayed unmatched. This CDR3 comprises 15 residues. The CDR3 reads CASSWGLAANNEQFF. The DNA for the CDR3 is TGTGCCAGCAGCTGGGGACTAGCGGCGAATAATGAGCAGTTCTTC.

This chain uses TRBV4-2 with TRBJ2-7; 9 positions agree with TRBD2. The CDR3 runs to 15 residues. V lost 0 bases, J lost 1 base, and 1 base stayed unmatched. Germline CDR1 is LGHNA and CDR2 is YNFKEQ. CDR3 loop: CASSQELAGSYEQYF. CDR3 bases: TGTGCCAGCAGCCAAGAGCTAGCGGGATCCTACGAGCAGTACTTC.

V and J are TRBV4-3 and TRBJ2-3, with D perhaps TRBD2 (5 bases). V lost 1 base and J lost 4, with 9 bases in between. The CDR3 loop spans 14 amino acids. Germline loops: CDR1 LGHNA, CDR2 YSLEER. The CDR3 loop is CASSQGQEADTQYF. The CDR3 DNA follows: TGCGCCAGCAGCCAAGGCCAGGAGGCAGATACGCAGTATTTT.

As for this clone: The sample contains more than one DNA sequence encoding this CDR3. The CDR3 coding sequence is TGTGCCAGCAGCAGCGGGACAGCCCCCTACGAGCAGTACTTC. It specifies CASSSGTAPYEQYF. V usage is TRBV5-4 and J usage is TRBJ2-7, with D perhaps given as TRBD1 or TRBD2 (7 bases each). V was cut by 4 bases and J by 2 bases, with 13 bases left in between. The CDR3 runs 14 residues. Germline-derived CDR1 and CDR2 are SGHNT and YYREEE (reference sequence).

Concerning this clone: Other DNA sequences in this specimen translate into the identical CDR3. This chain joins TRBV18 and TRBJ2-1; D perhaps matches TRBD1 (6 bases). Trimming left V 3 bases short and J 0 bases short, with 9 bases between. Looked up from germline, CDR1 is KGHSH and CDR2 is LQKENI. This CDR3 has 15 residues. CDR3 in amino acids: CASSPTGTSYNEQFF. CDR3 bases: TGTGCCAGCTCACCTACAGGGACCTCCTACAATGAGCAGTTCTTC.

With regard to this clone: The sample contains more than one DNA sequence encoding this CDR3. This chain links TRBV11-2 with TRBJ2-2; unclear D gene. The V end lost 0 bases, the J end lost 6 bases, and 8 bases lay between the germline ends. Germline V lookup: CDR1 SGHAT, CDR2 FQNNGV. The CDR3 is made up of 14 amino acids. The CDR3 DNA reads as TGTGCCAGCAGCTTAGATCCGAGGTCCGGGGAGCTGTTTTTT. Its protein is CASSLDPRSGELFF.

The gene calls are TRBV19 and TRBJ2-7; the D gene is possibly TRBD1 (5 bases). The V and J ends lost 6 bases and 2 bases respectively, with 11 bases between them. Germline values: CDR1 LNHDA, CDR2 SQIVND (reference sequence). The CDR3 runs 13 residues. The CDR3 coding sequence is TGTGCCAGTAGCACGCAAGGGGCCTACGAGCAGTACTTC. It translates to CASSTQGAYEQYF.

V and J are TRBV24-1 and TRBJ2-4; D perhaps matches TRBD1 (6 bases). Per the germline V gene, CDR1 is KGHDR and CDR2 is SFDVKD. The CDR3 covers 18 residues. V was clipped by 0 bases and J by 2 bases, with 16 bases between them. CDR3: CATSDLLLGTSPKNIQYF. The CDR3 nucleotides read TGTGCCACCAGTGATTTGCTTTTAGGGACATCCCCCAAAAACATTCAGTACTTC.

The chain combines TRBV6-5 with TRBJ1-1, with 10 bases lining up with TRBD1. V gave up 10 bases and J gave up 3 bases; unmatched junction bases: 5. This CDR3 is built from 13 residues. Germline V gene data show CDR1 as MNHEY and CDR2 as SVGAGI. In DNA form, the CDR3 reads TGTGCCACCTCGGGACAGGGGTACACTGAAGCTTTCTTT. Amino acids: CATSGQGYTEAFF.

This clone was counted between two and nine times. The same CDR3 can be traced to other DNA sequences in this sample. The rearrangement links TRBV11-2 to TRBJ1-5, with D hard to call. V lost 1 base, J lost 5 bases, and 6 bases lay in between. This CDR3 is built from 13 residues. The V gene's germline CDR1 is SGHAT and CDR2 FQNNGV. Here the CDR3 reads CASSLGWDQPQHF. DNA of the CDR3: TGTGCCAGCAGCTTAGGCTGGGATCAGCCCCAGCATTTT.

The rearrangement joins TRBV7-6 to TRBJ1-6; the match to TRBD1 covers 7 bases. Germline V gives CDR1 SGHVS, CDR2 FNYEAQ. V lost 1 base and J lost 10; bases outside the gene matches: 10. The CDR3 runs 16 residues. The CDR3 nucleotides are TGTGCCAGCAGCTTAGGACAAGACAGGGCCGGATCACCCCTCCACTTT. Its translation: CASSLGQDRAGSPLHF.

The chain's CDR3 is CASSSWTSGSSNEQFF. The DNA for the CDR3 is TGTGCCAGCAGTTCCTGGACTAGCGGGAGTTCCAATGAGCAGTTCTTC. The V and J genes are TRBV27 and TRBJ2-1; 13 nucleotides match TRBD2. Germline CDR1 is MNHEY and CDR2 is SMNVEV (reference sequence). The V gene end was trimmed by 4 bases and the J gene end by 6 bases; junction bases not matched to a gene: 6. This CDR3 has 16 amino acids.

The J gene is TRBJ1-4, the V gene TRBV5-1; D is perhaps TRBD1 (5 bases). V lost 0 bases and J 4 bases, leaving 7 bases between the germline ends. The CDR3 extends over 14 amino acids. Germline-derived CDR1 and CDR2 are SGHRS and YFSETQ. This CDR3 is CASSLAGGNEKLFF. CDR3 DNA sequence: TGCGCCAGCAGCTTGGCGGGGGGTAATGAAAAACTGTTTTTT.

The genes are TRBV7-2 and TRBJ2-5; D unresolved. CDR1 SGHTA and CDR2 FQGNSA come from the germline V gene. This CDR3 is built from 13 residues. V was trimmed by 1 base and J by 2 bases, leaving 5 bases between them. CDR3 loop: CASSLDVQETQYF. DNA of the CDR3: TGTGCCAGCAGCTTAGACGTGCAAGAGACCCAGTACTTC.

The chain employs TRBV5-4 and TRBJ2-2; D perhaps matches TRBD2 (5 bases). CDR3 size: 14 residues. The V end lost 2 bases, the J end lost 6 bases, and 11 bases lay between the germline ends. Germline values: CDR1 SGHNT, CDR2 YYREEE (reference sequence). CDR3 DNA: TGTGCCAGCAGCTTATGGGAAGCGGCCGGGGAGCTGTTTTTT. It yields the protein CASSLWEAAGELFF.

The table lists this clone with a count of one. The chain links TRBV4-3 to TRBJ2-2; D not certain. Trimming removed 6 bases from V and 0 bases from J, with 20 bases in between. The germline CDR1 and CDR2 sequences are LGHNA and YSLEER. The CDR3 totals 18 residues. The CDR3 protein is CASSRSLTGTPNTGELFF. Here the CDR3 DNA reads TGCGCCAGCAGTCGGAGCCTCACGGGCACCCCGAACACCGGGGAGCTGTTTTTT.

V and J are TRBV21-1 and TRBJ2-4; the table gives TRBD2 as D, unverified against the DNA. TRBV21-1 has pseudogene status. This CDR3 contains 16 residues. CDR3 region: CASRPRDFLAKNIQYF. In DNA, the CDR3 is TGTGCCAGCAGACCCCGGGACTTCTTAGCCAAAAACATTCAGTACTTC.